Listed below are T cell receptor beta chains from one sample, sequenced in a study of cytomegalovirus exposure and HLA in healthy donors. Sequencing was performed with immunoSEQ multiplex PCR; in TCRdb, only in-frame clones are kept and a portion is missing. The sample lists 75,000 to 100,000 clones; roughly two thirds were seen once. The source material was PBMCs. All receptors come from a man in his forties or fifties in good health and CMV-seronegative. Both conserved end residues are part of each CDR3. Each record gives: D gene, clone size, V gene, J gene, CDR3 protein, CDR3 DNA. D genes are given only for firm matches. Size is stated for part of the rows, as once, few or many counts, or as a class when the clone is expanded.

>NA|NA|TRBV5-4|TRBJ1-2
CASSLRGLHGYTF
TGTGCCAGCAGCTTAAGAGGGCTCCATGGCTACACCTTC
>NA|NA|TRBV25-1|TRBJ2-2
CASSETANTGELFF
TGTGCCAGCAGTGAGACAGCGAACACCGGGGAGCTGTTTTTT
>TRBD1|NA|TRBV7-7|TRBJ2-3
CASSRTGGGDTQYF
TGTGCCAGCAGCCGCACAGGGGGTGGCGATACGCAGTATTTT
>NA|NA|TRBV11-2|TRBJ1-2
CASSGGLQEWGYGYTF
TGTGCCAGCAGCGGAGGACTCCAAGAGTGGGGCTATGGCTACACCTTC
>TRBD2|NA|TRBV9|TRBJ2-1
CASSVRGGVSNEQFF
TGTGCCAGCAGCGTCCGCGGGGGGGTCAGCAATGAGCAGTTCTTC
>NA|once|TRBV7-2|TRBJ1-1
CASSLDRENTEAFF
TGTGCCAGCAGCTTAGACAGAGAGAACACTGAAGCTTTCTTT
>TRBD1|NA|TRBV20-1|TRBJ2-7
CSAGTTGGQYF
TGCAGTGCTGGGACGACAGGGGGGCAGTACTTC
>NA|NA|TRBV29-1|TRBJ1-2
CSVEGGTLYGYTF
TGCAGCGTCGAGGGGGGGACCCTCTATGGCTACACCTTC
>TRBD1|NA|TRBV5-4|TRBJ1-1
CASSIAGQGFGTEAFF
TGTGCCAGCAGCATCGCGGGACAGGGTTTCGGGACTGAAGCTTTCTTT
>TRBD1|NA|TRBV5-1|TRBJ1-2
CASSLRTGERYGYTF
TGCGCCAGCAGCCTGCGGACAGGGGAGCGATATGGCTACACCTTC
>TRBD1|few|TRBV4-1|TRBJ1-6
CASSQRWTGTGHSPLHF
TGCGCCAGCAGCCAAAGGTGGACCGGGACAGGTCATTCACCCCTCCACTTT
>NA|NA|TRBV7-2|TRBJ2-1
CASSLDRNYNEQFF
TGTGCCAGCAGCTTAGACAGGAACTACAATGAGCAGTTCTTC
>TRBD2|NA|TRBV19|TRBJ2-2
CASARLAGGVTGELFF
TGTGCCAGTGCGAGACTAGCGGGGGGGGTCACCGGGGAGCTGTTTTTT
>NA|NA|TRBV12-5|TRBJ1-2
CASGLFSNRLYGYTF
TGTGCTAGTGGTTTGTTTTCGAACAGGTTGTATGGCTACACCTTC
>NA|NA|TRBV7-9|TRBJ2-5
CASSPRTNQETQYF
TGTGCCAGCAGCCCACGGACTAACCAAGAGACCCAGTACTTC
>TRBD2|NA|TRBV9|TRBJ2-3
CASSPGLAGVGDTQYF
TGTGCCAGCAGCCCGGGACTAGCGGGGGTAGGCGATACGCAGTATTTT
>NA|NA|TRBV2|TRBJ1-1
CASRNGLLNTEAFF
TGTGCCAGCAGAAACGGACTCCTGAACACTGAAGCTTTCTTT
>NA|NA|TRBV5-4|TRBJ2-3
CASSLYTDTQYF
TGTGCCAGCAGCCTCTACACAGATACGCAGTATTTT
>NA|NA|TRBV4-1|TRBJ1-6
CASSQDMGRSPLHF
TGCGCCAGCAGCCAAGATATGGGGAGGTCACCCCTCCACTTT
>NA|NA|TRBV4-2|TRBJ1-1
CASSQDSGRGTEAFF
TGTGCCAGCAGCCAAGATAGTGGCAGGGGCACTGAAGCTTTCTTT
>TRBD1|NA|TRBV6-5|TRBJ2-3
CASSGTGSRDTQYF
TGTGCCAGCAGTGGGACAGGGAGTCGAGATACGCAGTATTTT
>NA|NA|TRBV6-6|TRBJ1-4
CASSKQETVGEKLFF
TGTGCCAGCAGTAAACAGGAGACAGTCGGGGAAAAACTGTTTTTT
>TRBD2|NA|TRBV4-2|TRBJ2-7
CASSQGAGGPYEQYF
TGTGCCAGCAGCCAAGGGGCGGGGGGCCCCTACGAGCAGTACTTC